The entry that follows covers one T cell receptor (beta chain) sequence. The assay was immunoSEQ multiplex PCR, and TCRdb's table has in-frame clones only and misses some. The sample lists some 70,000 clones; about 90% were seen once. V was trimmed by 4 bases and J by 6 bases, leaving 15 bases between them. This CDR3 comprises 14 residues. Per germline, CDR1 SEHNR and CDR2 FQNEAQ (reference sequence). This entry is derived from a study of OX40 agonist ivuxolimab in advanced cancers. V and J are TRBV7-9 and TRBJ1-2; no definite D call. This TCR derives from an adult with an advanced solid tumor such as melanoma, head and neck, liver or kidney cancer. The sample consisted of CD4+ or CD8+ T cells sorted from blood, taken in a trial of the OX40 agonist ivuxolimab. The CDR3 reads CASSSDGQPHGYTF. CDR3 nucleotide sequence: TGTGCCAGCAGCTCCGACGGCCAGCCACATGGCTACACCTTC.